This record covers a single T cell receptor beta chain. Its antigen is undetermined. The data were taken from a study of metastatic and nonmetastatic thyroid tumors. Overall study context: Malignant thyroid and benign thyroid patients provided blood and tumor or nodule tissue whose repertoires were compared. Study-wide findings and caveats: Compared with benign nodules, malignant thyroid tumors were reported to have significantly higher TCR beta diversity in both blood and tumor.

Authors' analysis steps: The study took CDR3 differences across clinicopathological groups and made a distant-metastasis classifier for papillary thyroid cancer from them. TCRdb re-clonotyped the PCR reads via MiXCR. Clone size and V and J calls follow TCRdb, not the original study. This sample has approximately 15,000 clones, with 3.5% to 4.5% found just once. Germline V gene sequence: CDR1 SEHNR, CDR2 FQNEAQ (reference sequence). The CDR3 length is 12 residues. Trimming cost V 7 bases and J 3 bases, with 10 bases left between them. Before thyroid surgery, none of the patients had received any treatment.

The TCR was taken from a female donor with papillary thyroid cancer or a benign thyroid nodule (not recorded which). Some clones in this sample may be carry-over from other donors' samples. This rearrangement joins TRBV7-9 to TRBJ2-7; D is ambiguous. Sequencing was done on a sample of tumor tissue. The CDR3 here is CASTLNLYEQYF. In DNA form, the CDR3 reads TGTGCCAGCACTTTGAACCTCTACGAGCAGTACTTC.